The clone carrying this TCR beta chain was seen repeatedly, ten times or more. Its antigen is undetermined. This beta chain represents an off-target read in a library built for alpha chains; its size is of limited meaning. MiXCR was run by TCRdb on the 5' RACE reads, yielding one entry per CDR3 protein. The sample includes about 14,000 distinct CDR3 sequences, 4.7% of them seen just once. This sample was included in a study of spatial heterogeneity in lung cancer. Study-wide background: The average appearance count of each unique TCR and UMI combination in raw reads was more than ten.

Noted time point: sample taken at primary tumor resection. The donor population consisted of more than 55 patients with untreated, early-stage non-small cell lung cancer. The CDR3 length is 14 residues. Germline V gene lookup returns CDR1 SNHLY and CDR2 FYNNEI. Trimming took off 5 bases at V and 1 base at J, with 12 bases between the two ends. Overall study findings and caveats: Estimated coverage of tumor T cells was 5.5% to 9% for alpha and 11% to 15% for beta chains. Expanded intratumoral alpha and beta TCR counts tracked tumor mutation counts.

The chain recombines TRBV2 with TRBJ2-7; no clear D. The clonotype originates from a female donor with early-stage non-small cell lung cancer. Sequences were derived from lung tumor tissue, sampled at surgery. The CDR3, as DNA: TGTGCCAGCAGTAGACCCTCCAAATCCTACGAGCAGTACTTC. Amino acids: CASSRPSKSYEQYF.